This TCR beta chain was observed in a study of blood T cell repertoires in COVID-19. Study details: The samples span acute and convalescent COVID-19 from the United States, Italy and Spain. Nucleic acid was either cDNA or gDNA, and it came from T cells, B-cell-depleted T cells, or PBMCs.

As handled by the study authors: Researchers report that nucleated cell counts were estimated from reference gene primer amplification. The assay was immunoSEQ multiplex PCR, and TCRdb's table has in-frame clones only and misses some. Clonal size and the V and J genes are those of that table, whereas D and trimming came from the DNA. In the table there are around 72,000 clones, roughly 79% of which are singletons. Trimming at V came to 6 bases and at J to 3 bases, leaving 1 base not matched to a gene. This CDR3 spans 13 amino acids. Germline V gene lookup returns CDR1 MDHEN and CDR2 SYDVKM. Material for sequencing was peripheral blood. The J gene is TRBJ2-1, the V gene TRBV28, with 8 bases fitting TRBD1. The TCR sequence derives from a woman aged 65 to 85 with acute or convalescent COVID-19. The CDR3 spells CASRGQGYNEQFF. The CDR3 DNA reads TGTGCCAGCAGAGGACAGGGCTACAATGAGCAGTTCTTC.